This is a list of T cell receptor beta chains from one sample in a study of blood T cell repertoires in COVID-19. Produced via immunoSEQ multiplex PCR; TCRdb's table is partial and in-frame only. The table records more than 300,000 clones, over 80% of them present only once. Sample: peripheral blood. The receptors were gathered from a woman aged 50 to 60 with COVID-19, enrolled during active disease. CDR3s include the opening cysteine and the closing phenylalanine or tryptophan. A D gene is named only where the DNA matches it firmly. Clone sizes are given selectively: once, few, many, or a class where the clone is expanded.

DNA: TGTGCCAGCAGCCGGACAGGGCAAGAGACCCAGTACTTC
CDR3: CASSRTGQETQYF
J: TRBJ2-5
D: TRBD1
V: TRBV25-1
size: .

DNA: TGCGCCAGCAGCCAAGATACGGGGATACGGGGCAATCAGCCCCAGCATTTT
CDR3: CASSQDTGIRGNQPQHF
J: TRBJ1-5
D: .
V: TRBV4-1
size: .

DNA: TGTGCCACGCTTTCCGCGACTAGCGGGAAGAGCTCCTACAATGAGCAGTTCTTC
CDR3: CATLSATSGKSSYNEQFF
J: TRBJ2-1
D: TRBD2
V: TRBV10-3
size: .

DNA: TGTGCCAGCAGCTCAGGGGGGTCTGGAAACACCATATATTTT
CDR3: CASSSGGSGNTIYF
J: TRBJ1-3
D: TRBD1
V: TRBV5-4
size: .

DNA: TGTGCCAGCAGCTCTTCGACTGGCGGGAGGGCCACTGAGACCCAGTACTTC
CDR3: CASSSSTGGRATETQYF
J: TRBJ2-5
D: TRBD2
V: TRBV5-5
size: .

DNA: TGTGCCAGCAGAGTTGCGGGAGGTATCTACAATGAGCAGTTCTTC
CDR3: CASRVAGGIYNEQFF
J: TRBJ2-1
D: TRBD2
V: TRBV7-2
size: .

DNA: TGTGCCAGCAGCTTGGAGCCAAGTCTAGCGGGAGACTACAATGAGCAGTTCTTC
CDR3: CASSLEPSLAGDYNEQFF
J: TRBJ2-1
D: TRBD2
V: TRBV11-2
size: .

DNA: TGTGCCAGCAGCCCGGGACTAGCGGCTAACACCGGGGAGCTGTTTTTT
CDR3: CASSPGLAANTGELFF
J: TRBJ2-2
D: TRBD2
V: TRBV11-2
size: .

DNA: TGCAGCGTTGGCCAGGGCAAAGCCTATGGCTACACCTTC
CDR3: CSVGQGKAYGYTF
J: TRBJ1-2
D: .
V: TRBV29-1
size: .

DNA: TGTGCCAGCAGTCCGGGACATGGTAATCAGCCCCAGCATTTT
CDR3: CASSPGHGNQPQHF
J: TRBJ1-5
D: .
V: TRBV6-4
size: .

DNA: TGTGCCAGCAGTGAAAGGACGGTAGCCTCGGGGACCCAGCATTTT
CDR3: CASSERTVASGTQHF
J: TRBJ1-5
D: .
V: TRBV6-1
size: .

DNA: TGTGCCAGTACCCCTCTTTCGCCGGGCACCGGGGAGCTGTTTTTT
CDR3: CASTPLSPGTGELFF
J: TRBJ2-2
D: .
V: TRBV19
size: .

DNA: TGTGCCAGCAGCTCGGGACAGGGGGCATATGGCTACACCTTC
CDR3: CASSSGQGAYGYTF
J: TRBJ1-2
D: TRBD1
V: TRBV7-3
size: .

DNA: TGTGCCAGCAGTGAAGGAAGTCAGGCCTATGGCTACACCTTC
CDR3: CASSEGSQAYGYTF
J: TRBJ1-2
D: .
V: TRBV6-1
size: few

DNA: TGTGCCAGCAGCTTAAAAATACGGGGACTAGGGGGTGTCAATGAGCAGTTCTTC
CDR3: CASSLKIRGLGGVNEQFF
J: TRBJ2-1
D: TRBD2
V: TRBV7-2
size: .

DNA: TGTGCCAGCAGCCAAGGGCTTTTTTCCACAGATACGCAGTATTTT
CDR3: CASSQGLFSTDTQYF
J: TRBJ2-3
D: .
V: TRBV3-1/TRBV3-2
size: once

DNA: TGTGCCAGCAGCTTAGTCTGGGGATCGCGGGATGGCTACACCTTC
CDR3: CASSLVWGSRDGYTF
J: TRBJ1-2
D: .
V: TRBV7-2
size: .

DNA: TGTGCCAGCAGCTCCCCGGTTGTGGGACAGACTTCCACAGATACGCAGTATTTT
CDR3: CASSSPVVGQTSTDTQYF
J: TRBJ2-3
D: TRBD1
V: TRBV3-1/TRBV3-2
size: .

DNA: TGTGCCACCAGTGACCCCCCGGGAGTGAGAGATACGCAGTATTTT
CDR3: CATSDPPGVRDTQYF
J: TRBJ2-3
D: .
V: TRBV24-1
size: .

DNA: TGTGCCAGCAGTTACCCTGCGGGAGGCTTAAATGAGCAGTTCTTC
CDR3: CASSYPAGGLNEQFF
J: TRBJ2-1
D: TRBD2
V: TRBV6-5
size: .

DNA: TGTGCCAGCAGCCAGACTAGCGGGAGGCCCCACGAGCAGTACTTC
CDR3: CASSQTSGRPHEQYF
J: TRBJ2-7
D: TRBD2
V: TRBV5-4
size: .

DNA: TGTGCCATCAGTGAGTCCGCAGGGAAATGGGACACTGAAGCTTTCTTT
CDR3: CAISESAGKWDTEAFF
J: TRBJ1-1
D: .
V: TRBV10-3
size: .

DNA: TGTGCCAGCAAAGGGACAGGGGGCGCTTCCGGCTACACCTTC
CDR3: CASKGTGGASGYTF
J: TRBJ1-2
D: TRBD1
V: TRBV2
size: .

DNA: TGCGCCAGCAGCTTAAACCAGGGCTATGGCTACACCTTC
CDR3: CASSLNQGYGYTF
J: TRBJ1-2
D: .
V: TRBV5-1
size: .

DNA: TGTGCCAGCAGCCTGGGGACTAGCGGGAGAGACGAGCAGTACTTC
CDR3: CASSLGTSGRDEQYF
J: TRBJ2-7
D: TRBD2
V: TRBV7-6
size: once

DNA: TGTGCCAGCAGCCAAAGACAGGGCGGTGCCAAAAACATTCAGTACTTC
CDR3: CASSQRQGGAKNIQYF
J: TRBJ2-4
D: TRBD1
V: TRBV3-1/TRBV3-2
size: once

DNA: TGCGCCAGCAGTACGGGATTCTCCTACGAGCAGTACTTC
CDR3: CASSTGFSYEQYF
J: TRBJ2-7
D: .
V: TRBV5-1
size: few

DNA: TGTGCCAGCAGTTACTCGCTACGGGAGCAGTACTTC
CDR3: CASSYSLREQYF
J: TRBJ2-4
D: .
V: TRBV6-2/TRBV6-3
size: .

DNA: TGCGCCAGCAGCCAAACCGGGACAGCTAACTATGGCTACACCTTC
CDR3: CASSQTGTANYGYTF
J: TRBJ1-2
D: TRBD1
V: TRBV5-1
size: .

DNA: TGTGCCAGCAGCCAAGGCCTAAGTTTAAATACGCAGTATTTT
CDR3: CASSQGLSLNTQYF
J: TRBJ2-3
D: .
V: TRBV4-2
size: .

DNA: TGTGCCAGCAGAGGCGGGGTAGGAGAGACCCAGTACTTC
CDR3: CASRGGVGETQYF
J: TRBJ2-5
D: .
V: TRBV14
size: once

DNA: TGTGCCAGCAGCCCTCTACTAGTAATTCCTTCCTACGAGCAGTACTTC
CDR3: CASSPLLVIPSYEQYF
J: TRBJ2-7
D: .
V: TRBV27
size: .

DNA: TGTGCCAGCAGACGGGGGACTAGCGGGTCTCCCTACGAGCAGTACTTC
CDR3: CASRRGTSGSPYEQYF
J: TRBJ2-7
D: TRBD2
V: TRBV7-2
size: .

DNA: TGTGCCAGCAGCTACAGGGGGCAAAACACTGAAGCTTTCTTT
CDR3: CASSYRGQNTEAFF
J: TRBJ1-1
D: TRBD1
V: TRBV13
size: .

DNA: TGTGCCAGCAGCGTGGCCGGGACTCGCACAGATACGCAGTATTTT
CDR3: CASSVAGTRTDTQYF
J: TRBJ2-3
D: .
V: TRBV9
size: .

DNA: TGTGCCAGCAGTTTCCGAAGATCAGATAACTATGGCTACACCTTC
CDR3: CASSFRRSDNYGYTF
J: TRBJ1-2
D: .
V: TRBV28
size: once

DNA: TGTGCCAGCAGCCCCCGGACAGGGTACGAGCAGTACTTC
CDR3: CASSPRTGYEQYF
J: TRBJ2-7
D: TRBD1
V: TRBV9
size: few

DNA: TGTGCCAGCTCACCAACAGCAACTTCCCCCTACGAGCAGTACTTC
CDR3: CASSPTATSPYEQYF
J: TRBJ2-7
D: .
V: TRBV18
size: .

DNA: TGTGCCAGTAGTGGGCGAACCGGGGCTAACTATGGCTACACCTTC
CDR3: CASSGRTGANYGYTF
J: TRBJ1-2
D: .
V: TRBV19
size: .

DNA: TGTGCCAGCAGCGCAGGACTGACGAACACCGGGGAGCTGTTTTTT
CDR3: CASSAGLTNTGELFF
J: TRBJ2-2
D: .
V: TRBV2
size: .

DNA: TGTGCCAGCACACTTGAGACAGGGGCCCTCTATGGCTACACCTTC
CDR3: CASTLETGALYGYTF
J: TRBJ1-2
D: TRBD1
V: TRBV6-1
size: once

DNA: TGTGCCAGCAGCGTACAGACAGGACTAGGCACAGATACGCAGTATTTT
CDR3: CASSVQTGLGTDTQYF
J: TRBJ2-3
D: .
V: TRBV9
size: .

DNA: TGTGCCAGCAGAACTAGCACAGATACGCAGTATTTT
CDR3: CASRTSTDTQYF
J: TRBJ2-3
D: .
V: TRBV28
size: .

DNA: TGTGCCAGCAGCGCCAGACTAGCGGGAGTTAGTACAGATACGCAGTATTTT
CDR3: CASSARLAGVSTDTQYF
J: TRBJ2-3
D: TRBD2
V: TRBV5-4
size: once

DNA: TGTGCCAGCAGCAAAACGGGCTACGAGCAGTACTTC
CDR3: CASSKTGYEQYF
J: TRBJ2-7
D: .
V: TRBV11-2
size: .

DNA: TGTGCCATCACCATAGGGGGGGGCTCTGGGGCCAACGTCCTGACTTTC
CDR3: CAITIGGGSGANVLTF
J: TRBJ2-6
D: .
V: TRBV10-3
size: .

DNA: TGTGCCAGCGCGGTATCTAATGAAAAACTGTTTTTT
CDR3: CASAVSNEKLFF
J: TRBJ1-4
D: .
V: TRBV18
size: .

DNA: TGTGCTAGTGGTTTGTGGGGACTAGCGGGAAACAATGAGCAGTTCTTC
CDR3: CASGLWGLAGNNEQFF
J: TRBJ2-1
D: TRBD2
V: TRBV12-5
size: .

DNA: TGTGCCAGCAGTCTGACCGGACAGGGGTTTGGCTACACCTTC
CDR3: CASSLTGQGFGYTF
J: TRBJ1-2
D: TRBD1
V: TRBV2
size: .

DNA: TGTGCCAGCGGTCCCCCGAGGCGTTCACCCCTCCACTTT
CDR3: CASGPPRRSPLHF
J: TRBJ1-6
D: .
V: TRBV11-2
size: .

DNA: TGCGCCAGCAGCGTGCGGACTAGCGGGAACCGGGGCGAGCAGTACTTC
CDR3: CASSVRTSGNRGEQYF
J: TRBJ2-7
D: TRBD2
V: TRBV5-1
size: .

DNA: TGTGCCAGCAGCTTAGCCGGTAACCGGGGTGAAAAACTGTTTTTT
CDR3: CASSLAGNRGEKLFF
J: TRBJ1-4
D: .
V: TRBV11-2
size: once

DNA: TGTGCCAGCAGCTTTTTCGGCCCCGGGAGCACTGAAGCTTTCTTT
CDR3: CASSFFGPGSTEAFF
J: TRBJ1-1
D: .
V: TRBV7-9
size: .

DNA: TGTGCCAGCAGTTACGAGGCAAGCTCCTACAATGAGCAGTTCTTC
CDR3: CASSYEASSYNEQFF
J: TRBJ2-1
D: .
V: TRBV6-5
size: once